This T cell receptor (beta chain) was documented in a study of CD8 T cells in ankylosing spondylitis. General study points: Matched ankylosing spondylitis synovial fluid reportedly contained a significantly enriched population of disease-linked clones. Disease-linked clones were found to be CD8+ and relatively rare in peripheral blood. A motif of 8 or 9 highly homologous TCR beta variants was seen as apparently characteristic of ankylosing spondylitis blood. Reports of some motif variants in reactive arthritis synovial fluid and blood predate this one.

This clonotype was observed a single time. Antigen: not known. The germline V and J ends were trimmed by 3 bases and 5 bases, with 17 bases remaining between them. The germline CDR1 and CDR2 sequences are SGHDT and YYEEEE. The CDR3 runs to 16 residues. TCRdb independently ran MiXCR on the 5' RACE reads; one entry per CDR3 protein. Of 380,000 or so distinct CDR3 sequences listed, about 20% were seen once; the top ten hold around 12%. The V call is TRBV5-6, the J call TRBJ2-2, with a possible D match to TRBD1 (5 bases). The sequence was collected from a male donor with ankylosing spondylitis or in good health (not recorded which). The sample comprised blood, either unsorted or a sorted T cell fraction (not recorded which). The CDR3 DNA is TGTGCCAGCAGCTCCCCCCCGACAGTGAATACCGGGGAGCTGTTTTTT. It codes for CASSSPPTVNTGELFF.